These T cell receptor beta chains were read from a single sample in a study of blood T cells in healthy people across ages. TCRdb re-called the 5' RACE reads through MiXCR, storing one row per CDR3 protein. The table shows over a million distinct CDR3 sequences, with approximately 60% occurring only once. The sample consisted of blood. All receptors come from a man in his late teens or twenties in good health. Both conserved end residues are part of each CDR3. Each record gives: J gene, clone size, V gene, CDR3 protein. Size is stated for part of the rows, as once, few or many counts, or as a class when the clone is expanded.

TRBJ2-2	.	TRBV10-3	CATAPGQLSGELFF
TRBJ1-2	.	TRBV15	CATSRDMMVGVGGYTF
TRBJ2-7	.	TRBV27	CASRQAGGPPGEQYF
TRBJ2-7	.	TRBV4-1	CASSQEGGESLSYEQYF
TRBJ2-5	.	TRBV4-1	CASSQETIWGEQYF
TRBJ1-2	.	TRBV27	CASSPLPGQGENGYTF
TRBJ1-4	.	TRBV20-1	CSAREGPLANEKLFF
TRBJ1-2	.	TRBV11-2	CASSLVGQRAEGYTF
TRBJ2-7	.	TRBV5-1	CTSSLGEGFEQYF
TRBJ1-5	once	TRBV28	CASSHGGTGVIRPQHF
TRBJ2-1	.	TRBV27	CASSPREGLVVEQFF
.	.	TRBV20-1	CSAREASGAHEQYF
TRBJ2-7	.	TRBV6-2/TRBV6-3	CASRYFHEQYF
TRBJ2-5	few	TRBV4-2	CASSQLAGQETQYF
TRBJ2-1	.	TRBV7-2	CASSLLGTYNEQFF
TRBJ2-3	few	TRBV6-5	CASSYLESTDTQYF
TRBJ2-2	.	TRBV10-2	CASSAPENTGELFF
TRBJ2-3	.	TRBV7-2	CASSFLSGATDTQYF
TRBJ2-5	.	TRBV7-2	CASSGVIETQYF
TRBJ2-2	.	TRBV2	CASSLGLAGVTGELFF
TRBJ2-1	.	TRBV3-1	CASSQTRTNEQFF
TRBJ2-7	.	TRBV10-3	CAISETDNEQYF
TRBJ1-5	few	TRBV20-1	CSASLGGFNQPQHF
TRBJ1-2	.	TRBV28	CASRVQGAPGYTF
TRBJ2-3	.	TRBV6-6	CASNGLAENTDTQYF
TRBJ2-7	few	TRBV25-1	CASGGVYEQYF
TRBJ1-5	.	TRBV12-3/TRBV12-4	CASSLIPQPQHF
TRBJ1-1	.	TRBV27	CASSLSGQGASEAFF
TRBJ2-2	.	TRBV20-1	CSARGKADGELFF
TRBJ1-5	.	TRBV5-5	CASSAAYSNQPQHF
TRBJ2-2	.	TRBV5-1	CASSLADRDAGELFF
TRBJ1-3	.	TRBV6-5	CASSRRTGDTGNTIYF
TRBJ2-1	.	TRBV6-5	CASSYASGTDEQFF
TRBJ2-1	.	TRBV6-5	CATFNRGPYNEQFF
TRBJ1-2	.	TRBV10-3	CANRQGMQGYTF
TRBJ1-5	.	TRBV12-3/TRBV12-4	CASSPQGDSNQPQHF
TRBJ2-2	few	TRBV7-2	CASSVTGGSTGELFF
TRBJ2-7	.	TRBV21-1	CASPKGHVSPYGQYF
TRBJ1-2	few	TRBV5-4	CASTKNPGYGYTF
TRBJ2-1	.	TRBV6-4	CASSGNPDGYNEQFF
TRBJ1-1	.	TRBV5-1	CASSGDSYTEAFF
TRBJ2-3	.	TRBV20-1	CSAPPGQGLGQYF
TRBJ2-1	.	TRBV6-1	CASSTVNGAARGYNEQFF
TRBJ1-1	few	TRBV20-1	CSARQGIVTEAFF
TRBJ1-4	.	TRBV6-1	CAVPSGDEKLFF
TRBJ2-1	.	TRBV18	CASSPAVQGNNEQFF
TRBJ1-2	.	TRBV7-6	CASSPGTDVYGYTF
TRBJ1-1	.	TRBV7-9	CASSPPPNTEAFF
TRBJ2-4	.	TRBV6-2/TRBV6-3	CASRPGGPWEQYF